Listed here is a single T cell receptor (beta chain). Its antigen is unknown. Germline loops: CDR1 MNHEY, CDR2 SMNVEV (reference sequence). Trimming took off 2 bases at V and 0 bases at J, with 6 bases between the two ends. This CDR3 comprises 14 residues. TCRdb passed the RACE reads through MiXCR, listing each CDR3 protein once. The sample consists of 100,000 or so distinct CDR3 sequences, about 34% of them appearing once. This sample was included in a study of human T cells and chemical hapten exposure. Study-level information: Cases of alopecia areata, totalis or universalis occurred in a predominantly female patient group. TCR yields per sample varied, mainly owing to small pooled library volume differences.

Time point indicated: patch test 3, about 24 weeks after DPC sensitization. The treatment was: therapeutic diphenylcyclopropenone sensitization with weekly scalp DPC. Notes on the study in general: It was expanded TCRs that formed significantly more large CDR3 similarity clusters than controls did. High-frequency TCRs, those above 1 in 1000, stayed the same after DPC sensitization.

The chain is built from TRBV27 and TRBJ2-3; D remains ambiguous. This sequence was found in a man aged 35 to 55 with alopecia areata. Some clones in this sample may be carry-over from other donors' samples. Sample: whole blood, taken in connection with sensitization to the hapten diphenylcyclopropenone (DPC). The CDR3 coding sequence is TGTGCCAGCAGTTTAAAATCTAGCACAGATACGCAGTATTTT. Protein: CASSLKSSTDTQYF.